Detailed here is one T cell receptor (beta chain). DNA at roughly 0.2 ug, some 31,000 T cell genomes, went into sorted-subset replicate PCRs. The table came from immunoSEQ multiplex PCR; TCRdb's copy has only in-frame clones and leaves some out. Found here are under 600,000 clones, 95% to 98% of them singletons; the top ten hold 0.3%. The record originates from a study of shared clonotypes between healthy human individuals. Naive CD8 populations comprised CD45RO-negative cells positively selected for CCR7, excluding terminally differentiated effector memory CD45RA+ cells. The CDR3 covers 13 residues. The V gene lost 3 bases and the J gene lost 2 bases, with 7 bases spanning the gap. Germline assignment: CDR1 SEHNR and CDR2 FQNEAQ (reference sequence).

The chain has TRBV7-9 and TRBJ1-2; TRBD1 might be the D (5 bases). The sequence came from a man aged 30 to 45 in good health. Sequencing was performed on naive CD8+ T cells sorted from blood. The CDR3 sequence: CASSFGGNYGYTF. The CDR3 DNA follows: TGTGCCAGCAGCTTCGGGGGAAACTATGGCTACACCTTC.